Shown below are 15 T cell receptor beta chains from a single sample sequenced in a study of identical twins. From the 5' RACE reads, TCRdb called clonotypes with MiXCR, one entry per CDR3 protein. This table holds approximately 300,000 distinct CDR3 sequences, roughly 8.6% found once. These data are also associated with another study on yellow fever vaccine responses in identical twins.

Source material: CD8+ T cells sorted from blood. These receptors were obtained from a woman aged 18 to 35 in good health.

The chain's CDR3 is CASSPSPGLYTEAFF. The CDR3 nucleotides read TGTGCCAGCAGTCCTTCCCCCGGCTTGTACACTGAAGCTTTCTTT. This rearrangement joins TRBV2 to TRBJ1-1; D is unresolved. The CDR3 loop spans 15 amino acids. Per the germline V gene, CDR1 is SNHLY and CDR2 is FYNNEI. V shed 5 bases and J shed 3 bases, with 16 bases lying between them.

The gene calls are TRBV28 and TRBJ2-7; 11 nucleotides align to TRBD1. The length of the CDR3 is 17 residues. CDR1 and CDR2 (germline): MDHEN, SYDVKM. With 6 bases clipped from V and 3 bases from J, the junction kept 13 bases outside the gene matches. The CDR3 reads CASSLDLDRGRIYEQYF. The CDR3 DNA reads as TGTGCCAGCAGCTTGGATTTGGACAGGGGGCGGATCTACGAGCAGTACTTC. Full variable domain (outside the CDR3, taken from reference TRBV28 and TRBJ2-7): DVKVTQSSRYLVKRTGEKVFLECVQDMDHENMFWYRQDPGLGLRLIYFSYDVKMKEKGDIPEGYSVSREKKERFSLILESASTNQTSMYLCASSLDLDRGRIYEQYFGPGTRLTVT.

The J gene is TRBJ2-1, the V gene TRBV2, with D possibly being TRBD1 or TRBD2 (5 bases each). Germline-derived CDR1 and CDR2 are SNHLY and FYNNEI. Trimming removed 8 bases from V and 7 bases from J, with 15 bases in between. The CDR3 has 13 amino acids. Here the CDR3 reads CASPNGAKNEQFF. The DNA of the CDR3 is TGTGCCAGCCCCAACGGGGCGAAAAATGAGCAGTTCTTC.

This chain uses TRBV7-8 with TRBJ2-7; 11 nucleotides agree with TRBD2. The CDR3 is 16 residues long. Per the germline V gene, CDR1 is SGHVS and CDR2 is FQNEAQ. Trimming at V came to 6 bases and at J to 3 bases, leaving 10 bases not matched to a gene. The CDR3 DNA reads TGTGCCAGCAGGAACCCGACTAGCGGGACTAACTACGAGCAGTACTTC. Translated: CASRNPTSGTNYEQYF.

The V call is TRBV6-5, the J call TRBJ2-7; 10 bases fit TRBD2. With 6 bases clipped from V and 5 bases from J, the junction kept 13 bases outside the gene matches. The CDR3 totals 16 residues. The V gene's germline CDR1 is MNHEY and CDR2 SVGAGI. CDR3 bases: TGTGCCAGCAGCTATAAAGCGGGAGGGTCGTTGGACGAGCAGTACTTC. This translates into CASSYKAGGSLDEQYF.

Many counts were recorded for this clonotype. V gene TRBV7-9 combines with J gene TRBJ1-1, with 8 bases aligning to TRBD1. CDR1 SEHNR and CDR2 FQNEAQ come from the germline V gene (reference sequence). The CDR3 length is 14 residues. V lost 3 bases and J lost 2; bases outside the gene matches: 2. The CDR3 loop reads CASSFGQGNTEAFF. In nucleotides, the CDR3 is TGTGCCAGCAGCTTCGGACAGGGAAACACTGAAGCTTTCTTT.

This clonotype occurred a few times. V and J are TRBV7-8 and TRBJ2-7; 7 nucleotides agree with TRBD1. Germline lookup yields CDR1 SGHVS and CDR2 FQNEAQ. V trimming: 5 bases; J trimming: 4 bases; junction bases outside the gene matches: 14. This CDR3 is 16 amino acids long. The CDR3 protein is CASSTSGQDRTYEQYF. The CDR3 DNA is TGTGCCAGCAGCACATCTGGACAGGACAGGACTTACGAGCAGTACTTC.

This clonotype appeared many times. The J gene is TRBJ1-1, the V gene TRBV12-3 or TRBV12-4, with no clear D. V was trimmed by 3 bases and J by 6 bases, leaving 14 bases between them. This CDR3 spans 14 amino acids. CDR3 amino acids: CASSLASGRPEAFF. Here the CDR3 DNA reads TGTGCCAGCAGTTTGGCCTCGGGTCGTCCTGAAGCTTTCTTT.

Ten or more counts support this clonotype. V gene TRBV20-1 combines with J gene TRBJ2-3; D is perhaps TRBD1 (5 bases). This CDR3 has 14 amino acids. Germline V gene lookup returns CDR1 DFQATT and CDR2 SNEGSKA (reference sequence). Deletions cut 0 bases from V and 6 bases from J, with 13 bases between. CDR3 residues: CSARDRLGVDTQYF. The DNA of the CDR3 is TGCAGTGCTAGAGATAGGCTAGGGGTGGATACGCAGTATTTT.

This clonotype was seen at least ten times. This chain joins TRBV11-2 and TRBJ2-7; 11 bases map to TRBD2. J lost 3 bases, V lost 4 bases, and 8 bases had no gene match. The germline CDR1 and CDR2 sequences are SGHAT and FQNNGV. The CDR3 spans 16 residues. The CDR3 reads CASSSGGTSGSYEQYF. The CDR3 DNA sequence: TGTGCCAGCAGCTCGGGGGGGACTAGCGGAAGCTACGAGCAGTACTTC. The full variable domain, its missing parts supplied by reference TRBV11-2 and TRBJ2-7, is EAGVAQSPRYKIIEKRQSVAFWCNPISGHATLYWYQQILGQGPKLLIQFQNNGVVDDSQLPKDRFSAERLKGVDSTLKIQPAKLEDSAVYLCASSSGGTSGSYEQYFGPGTRLTVT.

This clonotype was observed at least ten times. The chain joins TRBV7-2 to TRBJ2-1; TRBD2 aligns across 11 bases. Germline V lookup: CDR1 SGHTA, CDR2 FQGNSA. Trimming removed 5 bases from V and 3 bases from J; junction bases left unmatched: 3. This CDR3 spans 15 amino acids. CDR3 loop: CASSTLAGVYNEQFF. CDR3 DNA: TGTGCCAGCAGCACACTAGCGGGAGTCTACAATGAGCAGTTCTTC.

This clonotype was detected many times. The CDR3 region is CASSLISTGDTEAFF. CDR3 DNA sequence: TGTGCCAGCAGCTTAATATCTACAGGGGACACTGAAGCTTTCTTT. The chain employs TRBV7-2 and TRBJ1-1; 7 bases map to TRBD1. The J segment lost 3 bases and the V segment lost 2 bases, leaving 6 bases of the junction unmatched. The CDR3 length is 15 residues. Germline lookup yields CDR1 SGHTA and CDR2 FQGNSA.

This clonotype has just a few counts. This chain joins TRBV6-5 and TRBJ2-7; TRBD1 matches 10 bases. Per the germline V gene, CDR1 is MNHEY and CDR2 is SVGAGI. The CDR3 loop spans 12 amino acids. V lost 5 bases to trimming and J lost 5 bases; unmatched junction nucleotides: 0. CDR3 bases: TGTGCCAGCAGTGGGACAGGGGACGAGCAGTACTTC. Translation gives CASSGTGDEQYF.

This clonotype was observed a handful of times. The chain uses TRBV15 and TRBJ1-6; TRBD1 aligns across 8 bases. V was pared by 5 bases and J by 14 bases, with 17 bases of the junction left unmatched. CDR3 length equals 16 residues. Germline V gene data show CDR1 as LNHNV and CDR2 as YYDKDF (reference sequence). The CDR3 DNA follows: TGTGCCACCAGCGTTGCCCGTGGACAGGGAAATGTAGCCCTCCACTTT. It is translated as CATSVARGQGNVALHF.

This clonotype occurred a few times. The chain carries TRBV19 and TRBJ2-7, with D possibly being TRBD2 (6 bases). CDR1 is LNHDA, CDR2 SQIVND, per germline (reference sequence). V lost 6 bases and J lost 4, with 13 bases in between. CDR3 length: 13 residues. Here the CDR3 DNA reads TGTGCCAGTAGGGCCAGGACTACGTACGAGCAGTACTTC. Translated, it gives CASRARTTYEQYF.